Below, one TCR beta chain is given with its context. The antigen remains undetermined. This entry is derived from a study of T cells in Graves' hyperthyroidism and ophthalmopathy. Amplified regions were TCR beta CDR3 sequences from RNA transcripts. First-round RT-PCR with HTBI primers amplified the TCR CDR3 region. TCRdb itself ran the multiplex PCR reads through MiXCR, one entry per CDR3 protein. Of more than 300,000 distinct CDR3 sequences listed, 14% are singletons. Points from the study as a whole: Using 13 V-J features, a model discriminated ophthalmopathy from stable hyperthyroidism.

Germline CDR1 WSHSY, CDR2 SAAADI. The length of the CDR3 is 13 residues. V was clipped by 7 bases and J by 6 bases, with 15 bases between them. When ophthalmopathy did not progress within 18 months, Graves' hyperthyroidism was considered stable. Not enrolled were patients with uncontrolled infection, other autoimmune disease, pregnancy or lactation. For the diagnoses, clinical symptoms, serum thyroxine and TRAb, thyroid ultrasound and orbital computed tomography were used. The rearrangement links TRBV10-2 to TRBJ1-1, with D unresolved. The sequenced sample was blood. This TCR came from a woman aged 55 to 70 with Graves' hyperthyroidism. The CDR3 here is CASTHRTPSEAFF. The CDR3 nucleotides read TGCGCCAGCACCCACCGGACCCCTTCTGAAGCTTTCTTT.